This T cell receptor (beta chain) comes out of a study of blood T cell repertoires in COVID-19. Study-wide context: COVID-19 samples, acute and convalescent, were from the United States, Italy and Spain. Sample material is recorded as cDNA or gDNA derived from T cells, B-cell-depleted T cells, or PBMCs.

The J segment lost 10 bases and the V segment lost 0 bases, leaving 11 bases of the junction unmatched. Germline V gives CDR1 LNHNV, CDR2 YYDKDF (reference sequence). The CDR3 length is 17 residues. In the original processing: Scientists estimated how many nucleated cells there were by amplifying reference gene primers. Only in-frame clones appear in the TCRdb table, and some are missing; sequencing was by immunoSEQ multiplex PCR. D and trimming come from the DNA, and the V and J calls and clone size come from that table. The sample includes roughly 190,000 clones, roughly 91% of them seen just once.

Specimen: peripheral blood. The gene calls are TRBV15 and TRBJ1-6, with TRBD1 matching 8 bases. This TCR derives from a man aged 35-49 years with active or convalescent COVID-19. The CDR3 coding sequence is TGTGCCACCAGCAGAGAAAGGAGGACAGGGAGGGGATCACCCCTCCACTTT. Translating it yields CATSRERRTGRGSPLHF.